This T cell receptor (beta chain) was captured in a study of cytomegalovirus exposure and HLA in healthy donors (dated by TCRdb to about 2017). Context from the whole study: In an earlier analysis of several hundred of the donors, approximately 300 Gb of sequence data and some 100 million unique TCR beta sequences from about 180 million T cells were reported. Roughly 300 gigabases of sequencing data and approximately 84 million unique TCR sequences were included in an early release covering about 620 HLA-typed donors. Of the 300 to 400 genotyped donors, approximately 80% fell in the genetic ancestry cluster associated with self-reported Caucasian donors. The study aimed to test whether cataloging public T cell receptors could reveal signatures of past pathogen exposure. Using immunosequencing, the study profiled T cell repertoires from fewer than 850 subjects and related those repertoires to cytomegalovirus serostatus. Along with the roughly 670-subject first cohort, a separate validation cohort of 120 different subjects was used. The study combined high-throughput TCR immunosequencing, statistical association of individual TCRs with disease status, and machine learning to predict cytomegalovirus infection status. To study patterns of TCR occurrence, a later analysis re-analyzed previously published TCR beta repertoires from 500 to 850 donors and added high-resolution HLA genotyping. Rather than drawing on any new phenotypic data, the later analysis identified candidate immune exposures from TCR beta sequences and the way those sequences occurred across donors. An earlier analysis of 450 to 750 of the donors used high-throughput TCR beta sequencing to judge whether each TCR beta V gene segment behaved as functional or pseudogenic. Donor age, sex, ethnicity and CMV serostatus were compiled alongside the repertoire data. Genome-wide SNP genotypes for about 65% of the roughly 700 donors were used in a later genetic analysis, which treated that subset as a discovery cohort. Every discovery cohort repertoire had been produced on one sequencing platform. Class I and class II HLA loci were covered by the typing at four-digit resolution. Typing coverage varied by locus: about 620-630 donors for A, B, C, DRB1 and DQB1; about 520 for DQA1; about 600 for DPA1; approximately 470 for DPB1. Roughly five DR-DQ haplotypes were handled as single units for association and clustering because linkage in the cohort was strong. On average, about 200,000 unique TCR beta nucleotide sequences were sequenced per donor among about 400 genotyped donors of the cohort, with around 19% of those sequences being non-productive.

Points the paper makes about the study in general: A group of highly shared sequence variants was considered likely to be a technical artifact of the sequencing pipeline. In an earlier analysis of approximately 590 of the donors, most TCR beta V segments appeared in productive rearrangements about 87% or about 30% of the time, broadly matching IMGT annotations. Most TCR sequences were observed very rarely across donors, whereas some public TCRs were present in many individuals. In a later analysis, HLA-associated TCR beta chains were found to be more clonally expanded and to have lower generation probabilities than equally common non-associated chains. A few of the identified cytomegalovirus-associated TCR beta chains were confirmed in vitro to be specific for cytomegalovirus antigens. Some IMGT-functional V segments, including TRBV6-2 and TRBV6-3, could not be told apart with the 87-base-pair reads, so those segments were excluded. Because counts were too low, under 20 rarely observed V segments, including chromosome 9 orphons, were left out of the earlier analysis of over 550 of the donors. In a later genetic analysis, fewer N-insertions in productive TCRs were reported among donors in an Asian-associated ancestry cluster than the roughly 670-donor mean. In a later genetic analysis, a missense DCLRE1C variant was associated with V-gene and J-gene trimming of TCR beta chains, and the association was replicated in an independent cohort. A later analysis found that most CMV-associated TCR beta chains appeared HLA-restricted, with HLA associations seemingly driven largely by CMV exposure. The presence/absence analyses assumed that sequencing depth was roughly uniform across donors, and that assumption may not be true. Because HLA typing was missing for some donors at each locus, association tests included only the typed subset. This cohort had only TCR beta chains sequenced, and the lack of alpha or paired-chain data limited which features could be detected. Correlated functional status among segregating V segments might be attributable to linkage disequilibrium, but an unknown experimental factor could not be ruled out. In the study, around 160 TCR beta chains were listed as associated with cytomegalovirus. The authors suggested that the approach could potentially be generalized to other disease states and immunological phenotypes. Strong co-occurrence of HLA alleles, especially DR and DQ, made assigning TCR associations to individual alleles difficult. A later analysis associated approximately 17,000 TCR beta sequences with specific HLA alleles at a false discovery rate of 0.05. A further reported finding was that TCR beta sequences accurately predicted the HLA-A and HLA-B alleles for most subjects in the first cohort. According to a later analysis, TCR association rates differed among HLA loci, with DRB1 alleles showing the most associated TCRs and HLA-C alleles showing the fewest. CMV serostatus was the only immune exposure information available for the cohort. Several of the top co-occurrence clusters appeared to be linked to parvovirus B19, influenza, CMV and Epstein-Barr virus, according to a later analysis. In both the original and validation cohorts, the classifier was reported to diagnose cytomegalovirus status with high specificity and sensitivity.

With regard to this clone: The clone's antigen remains unknown. No much larger clonotype is one base removed from it; base qualities were not supplied.

CDR1 and CDR2 (LNHDA, SQIVND) derive from the germline V gene (reference sequence). Spanning cysteine to phenylalanine, the CDR3 consists of 15 amino acids. Here the CDR3 DNA is all that survives: 45 bases in frame from base 1. Trimming removed 7 bases from V and 4 bases from J; the gene matches leave 11 bases unexplained. Receptor libraries were prepared by the immunoSEQ multiplex PCR assay. The multiplex PCR relied on a mix of 60 forward primers for TCR Vbeta segments and 13 reverse primers for TCR Jbeta segments. A multiplex PCR assay on genomic DNA amplified the CDR3 region of rearranged TCR beta genes. Amplified TCR beta libraries were sequenced as 87-base-pair reads on the Illumina HiSeq System. As for the original processing: A later analysis counted tens of millions of unique TCR beta chains across the 550 to 700 repertoires, and some 12 million of these chains were shared by at least two donors. A nearest-neighbor algorithm error-corrected the raw reads and collapsed the reads into unique sequences, merging closely related sequences to remove PCR and sequencing errors. Alignment of CDR3 sequences to IMGT reference sequences was used to assign V, D and J gene segments. Each retained sequence needed at least a six-nucleotide match to both a V gene segment and a J gene segment. A rearrangement was called productive if the CDR3 had no stop codons and remained in frame with V and J, and every other rearrangement was called non-productive. Following IMGT convention, CDR3 was defined as the stretch from the second conserved V-encoded cysteine up to the conserved J-encoded phenylalanine. Sequences without an unambiguous match to a single V gene segment were excluded from the earlier analysis of approximately 600 of the donors. An earlier analysis of 587 of the donors classified V segments as functional when productive rearrangements were above 56.7% and as segregating when the standard deviation between donors was above 5%. A statistical classification framework was built to diagnose cytomegalovirus status from the catalog of TCR beta chain sequences. A later analysis assigned V and J genes by comparing TCR nucleotide sequences with IMGT/GENE-DB human TR gene sequences. The TCRdist pipeline was used in a later analysis to assign CDR3 sequences and most-parsimonious VDJ recombination scenarios. In a later analysis, each TCR beta chain was defined by its CDR3 amino acid sequence together with its V-gene family, and reads lacking a unique V-gene family were excluded. As a way to deal with suspected cross-contamination and a sequencing artifact, a later analysis dropped roughly 600 nucleotide sequences that were highly shared and had low generation probability. In a later analysis, a clonal expansion index for each public chain was calculated from normalized within-repertoire ranks of inferred template counts. In a later analysis, generation probabilities were computed with a VDJ recombination model fitted to out-of-frame rearrangements, and the resulting probabilities were checked against IGoR. In a later analysis, hypergeometric tests were used to score TCR-TCR, TCR-HLA and TCR-CMV co-occurrence, with a repertoire-size bias correction applied to TCR pairs. A later analysis estimated false discovery rates by permuting HLA or CMV assignments 20 times. In a later analysis, co-occurring TCRs were grouped using DBSCAN, with TCRdist sequence similarity added in when clustering inside HLA-allele-positive subsets. Repertoires with fewer than 30,000 or more than 120,000 public chains, plus five repertoires with anomalous nucleotide sharing, were excluded from co-occurrence clustering. Here the immuneACCESS table is served through TCRdb, limited to in-frame sequences with V and J called. Missing clones are a known gap in these copies; in checked studies unresolved V genes cover under half, and the rest lacks a known reason. Clonal size and the V and J genes are those of that table, whereas D and trimming came from the DNA. The sample records 190,000 or so clones, approximately 80% of which are singletons. The ten biggest clones cover 0.65% of the sample.

The cohort consisted of approximately 670 healthy bone marrow donors. At the time of sampling, every cohort member was nominally healthy, though immune exposures that went unrecorded were likely present. The donor tested CMV seronegative and was one of the 352 seronegative cohort members. Every donor gave a peripheral blood sample, and the peripheral blood mononuclear cells from that sample were used for TCR beta sequencing. Genomic DNA was extracted from the blood cell samples with the Qiagen DNeasy Blood Extraction Kit. In this chain, TRBV19 is recombined with TRBJ1-1; 8 central nucleotides agree with TRBD1. The sequence was collected from a boy aged 10-17 years in good health and CMV-seronegative. Sequenced input: PBMCs. This receptor carries the CDR3 CASKISGGGSTEAFF. The nucleotide sequence reads TGTGCCAGTAAGATCTCAGGGGGCGGTAGCACTGAAGCTTTCTTT.